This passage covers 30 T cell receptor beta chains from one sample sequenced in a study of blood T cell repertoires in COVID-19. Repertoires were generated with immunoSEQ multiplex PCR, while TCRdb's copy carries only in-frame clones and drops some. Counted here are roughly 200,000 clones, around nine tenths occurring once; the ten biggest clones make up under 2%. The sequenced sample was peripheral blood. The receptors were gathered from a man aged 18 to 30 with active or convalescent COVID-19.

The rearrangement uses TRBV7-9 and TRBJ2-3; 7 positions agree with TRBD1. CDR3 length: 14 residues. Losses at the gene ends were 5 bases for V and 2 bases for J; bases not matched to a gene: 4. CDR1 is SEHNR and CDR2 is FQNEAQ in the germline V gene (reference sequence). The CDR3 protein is CASSPGQYTDTQYF. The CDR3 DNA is TGTGCCAGCAGCCCGGGACAGTACACAGATACGCAGTATTTT.

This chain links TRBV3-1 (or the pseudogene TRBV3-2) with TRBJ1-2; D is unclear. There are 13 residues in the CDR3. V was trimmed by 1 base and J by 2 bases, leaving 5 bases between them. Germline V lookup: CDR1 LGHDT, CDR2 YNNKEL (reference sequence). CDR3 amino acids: CASSQGQNYGYTF. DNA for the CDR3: TGTGCCAGCAGCCAAGGGCAGAACTATGGCTACACCTTC.

The CDR3 loop is CATSDSGGHTEAFF. CDR3 DNA: TGTGCCACCAGTGATAGTGGGGGCCACACTGAAGCTTTCTTT. This rearrangement joins TRBV24-1 to TRBJ1-1, with a possible D match to TRBD1 (6 bases). Deletions cut 3 bases from V and 3 bases from J, with 10 bases between. Germline V CDR1 and CDR2: KGHDR, SFDVKD. There are 14 residues in the CDR3.

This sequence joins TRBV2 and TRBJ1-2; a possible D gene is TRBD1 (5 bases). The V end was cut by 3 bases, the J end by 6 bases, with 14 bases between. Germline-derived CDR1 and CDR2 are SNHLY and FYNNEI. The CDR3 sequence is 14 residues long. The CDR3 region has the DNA TGTGCCAGCAGTGACGTTGGCAGGGCAAATGGCTACACCTTC. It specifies CASSDVGRANGYTF.

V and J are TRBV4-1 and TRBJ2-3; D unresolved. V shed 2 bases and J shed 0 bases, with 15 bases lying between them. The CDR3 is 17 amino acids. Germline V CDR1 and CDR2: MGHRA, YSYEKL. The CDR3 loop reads CASSQRTSTASTDTQYF. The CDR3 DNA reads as TGCGCCAGCAGCCAACGTACCAGCACAGCTAGCACAGATACGCAGTATTTT.

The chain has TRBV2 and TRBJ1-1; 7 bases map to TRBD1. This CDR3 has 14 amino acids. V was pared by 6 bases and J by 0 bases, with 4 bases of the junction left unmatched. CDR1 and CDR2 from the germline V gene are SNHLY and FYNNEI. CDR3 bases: TGTGCCAGCAGGAGGGACAGCTTGAACACTGAAGCTTTCTTT. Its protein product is CASRRDSLNTEAFF.

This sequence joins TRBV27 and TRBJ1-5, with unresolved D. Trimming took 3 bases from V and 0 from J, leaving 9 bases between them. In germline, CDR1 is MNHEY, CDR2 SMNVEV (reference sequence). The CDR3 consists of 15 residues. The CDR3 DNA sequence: TGTGCCAGCAGTTTGAGTCGGGATAGCAATCAGCCCCAGCATTTT. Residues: CASSLSRDSNQPQHF.

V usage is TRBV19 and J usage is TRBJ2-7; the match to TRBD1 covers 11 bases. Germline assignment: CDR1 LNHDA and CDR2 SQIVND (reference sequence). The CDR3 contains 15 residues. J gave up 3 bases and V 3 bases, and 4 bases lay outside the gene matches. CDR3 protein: CASSIRDRGNYEQYF. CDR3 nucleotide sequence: TGTGCCAGTAGTATCCGGGACAGGGGGAACTACGAGCAGTACTTC.

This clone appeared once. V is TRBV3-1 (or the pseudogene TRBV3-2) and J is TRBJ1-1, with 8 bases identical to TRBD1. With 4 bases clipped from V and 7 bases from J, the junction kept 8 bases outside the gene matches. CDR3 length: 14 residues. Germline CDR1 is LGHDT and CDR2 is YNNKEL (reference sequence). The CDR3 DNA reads TGTGCCAGCAGCCCAGGACAGGGACGGGGTGAAGCTTTCTTT. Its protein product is CASSPGQGRGEAFF.

The CDR3 loop is CASSFLQGAMDGYTF. The CDR3 DNA is TGTGCCAGCAGCTTTTTACAGGGGGCGATGGATGGCTACACCTTC. The chain uses TRBV7-2 and TRBJ1-2; 9 bases line up with TRBD1. The CDR3 is 15 residues long. V was clipped by 3 bases and J by 6 bases; unmatched bases: 8. Germline V CDR1 and CDR2: SGHTA, FQGNSA.

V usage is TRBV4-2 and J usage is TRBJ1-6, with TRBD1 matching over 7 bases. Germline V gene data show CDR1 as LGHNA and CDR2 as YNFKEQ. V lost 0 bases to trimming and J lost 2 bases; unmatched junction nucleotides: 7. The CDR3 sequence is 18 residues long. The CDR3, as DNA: TGTGCCAGCAGCCAAGATCTGAGAGGGGGCGCCTATAATTCACCCCTCCACTTT. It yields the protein CASSQDLRGGAYNSPLHF.

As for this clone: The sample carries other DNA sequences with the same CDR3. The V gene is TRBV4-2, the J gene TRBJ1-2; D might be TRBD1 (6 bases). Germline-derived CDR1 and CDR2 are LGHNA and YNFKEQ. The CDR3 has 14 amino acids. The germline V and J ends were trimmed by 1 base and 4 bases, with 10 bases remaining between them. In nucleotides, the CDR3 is TGTGCCAGCAGCCAAGGACAGGCTGGCTATGGCTACACCTTC. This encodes CASSQGQAGYGYTF.

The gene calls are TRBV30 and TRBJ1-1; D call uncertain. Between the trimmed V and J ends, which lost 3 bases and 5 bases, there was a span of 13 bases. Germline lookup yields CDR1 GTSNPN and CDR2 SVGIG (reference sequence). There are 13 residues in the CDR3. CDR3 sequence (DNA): TGTGCCTGGAGCCGAGGGATTCGGACTGAAGCTTTCTTT. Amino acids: CAWSRGIRTEAFF.

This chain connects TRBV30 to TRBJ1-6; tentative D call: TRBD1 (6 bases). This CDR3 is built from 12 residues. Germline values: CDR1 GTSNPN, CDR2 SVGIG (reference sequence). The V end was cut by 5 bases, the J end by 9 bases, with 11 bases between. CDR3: CAWDTGSSPLHF. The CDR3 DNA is TGTGCCTGGGACACAGGGTCTTCACCCCTCCACTTT.

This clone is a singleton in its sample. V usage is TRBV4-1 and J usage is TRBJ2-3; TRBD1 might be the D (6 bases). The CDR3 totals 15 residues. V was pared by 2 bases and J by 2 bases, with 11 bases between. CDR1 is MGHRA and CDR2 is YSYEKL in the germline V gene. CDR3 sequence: CASSQSRGNTDTQYF. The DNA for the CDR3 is TGCGCCAGCAGCCAATCTAGGGGGAACACAGATACGCAGTATTTT.

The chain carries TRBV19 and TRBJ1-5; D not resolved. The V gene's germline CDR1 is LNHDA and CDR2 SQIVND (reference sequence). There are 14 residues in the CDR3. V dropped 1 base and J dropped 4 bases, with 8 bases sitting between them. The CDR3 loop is CASSIGRENQPQHF. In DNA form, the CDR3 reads TGTGCCAGTAGTATAGGAAGAGAAAATCAGCCCCAGCATTTT.

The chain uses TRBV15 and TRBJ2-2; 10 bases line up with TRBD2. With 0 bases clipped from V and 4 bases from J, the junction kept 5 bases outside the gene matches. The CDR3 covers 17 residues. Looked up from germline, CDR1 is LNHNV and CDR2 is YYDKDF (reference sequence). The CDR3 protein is CATSRDDLAGVTGELFF. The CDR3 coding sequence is TGTGCCACCAGCAGAGATGATCTAGCGGGAGTCACCGGGGAGCTGTTTTTT.

CDR3 in DNA: TGTGCCAGCAGACGGGACAGCGTCTATGAAGCTTTCTTT. As protein: CASRRDSVYEAFF. J is TRBJ1-1 and V is TRBV6-5, with 7 bases identical to TRBD1. V shed 6 bases, J shed 7 bases, and the junction held 8 bases outside the gene matches. The germline gives CDR1 MNHEY, CDR2 SVGAGI. The CDR3 has 13 amino acids.

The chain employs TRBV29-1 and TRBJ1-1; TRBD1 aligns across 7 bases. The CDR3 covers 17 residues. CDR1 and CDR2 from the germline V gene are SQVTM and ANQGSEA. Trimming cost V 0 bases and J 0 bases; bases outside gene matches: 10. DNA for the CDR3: TGCAGCGTTGAAGATCGGCGGGACAGTCAAATGAACACTGAAGCTTTCTTT. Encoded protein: CSVEDRRDSQMNTEAFF.

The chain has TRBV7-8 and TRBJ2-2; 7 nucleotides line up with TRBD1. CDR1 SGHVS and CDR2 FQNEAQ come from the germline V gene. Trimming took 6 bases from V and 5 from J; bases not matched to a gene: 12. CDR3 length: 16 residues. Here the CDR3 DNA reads TGTGCCAGCAGTCCGTCCGGGACAGTGGGGACCGGGGAGCTGTTTTTT. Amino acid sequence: CASSPSGTVGTGELFF.

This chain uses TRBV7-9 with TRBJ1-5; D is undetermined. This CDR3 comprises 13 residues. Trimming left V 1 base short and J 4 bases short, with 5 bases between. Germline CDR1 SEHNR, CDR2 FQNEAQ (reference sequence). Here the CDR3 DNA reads TGTGCCAGCAGCTTAGGCAGAAATCAGCCCCAGCATTTT. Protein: CASSLGRNQPQHF. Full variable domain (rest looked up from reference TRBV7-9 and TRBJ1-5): DTGVSQNPRHKITKRGQNVTFRCDPISEHNRLYWYRQTLGQGPEFLTYFQNEAQLEKSRLLSDRFSAERPKGSFSTLEIQRTEQGDSAMYLCASSLGRNQPQHFGDGTRLSIL.

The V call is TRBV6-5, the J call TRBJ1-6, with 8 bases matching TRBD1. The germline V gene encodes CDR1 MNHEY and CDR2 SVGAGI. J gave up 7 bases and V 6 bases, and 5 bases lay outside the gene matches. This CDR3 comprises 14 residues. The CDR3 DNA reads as TGTGCCAGCAGGACAGGGGCAACAAATTCACCCCTCCACTTT. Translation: CASRTGATNSPLHF.

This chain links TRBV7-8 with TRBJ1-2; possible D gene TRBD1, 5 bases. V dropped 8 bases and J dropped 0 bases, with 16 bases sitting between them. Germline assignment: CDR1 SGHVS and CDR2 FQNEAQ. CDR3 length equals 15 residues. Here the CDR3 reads CASGRAGDPNYGYTF. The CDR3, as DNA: TGTGCCAGCGGGAGAGCGGGGGACCCTAACTATGGCTACACCTTC.

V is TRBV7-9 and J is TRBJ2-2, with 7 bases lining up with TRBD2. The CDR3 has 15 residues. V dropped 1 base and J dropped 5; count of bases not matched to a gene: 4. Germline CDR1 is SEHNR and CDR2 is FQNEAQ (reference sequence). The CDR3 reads CASSLVSGGTGELFF. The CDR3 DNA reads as TGTGCCAGCAGCTTAGTCTCGGGAGGAACCGGGGAGCTGTTTTTT.

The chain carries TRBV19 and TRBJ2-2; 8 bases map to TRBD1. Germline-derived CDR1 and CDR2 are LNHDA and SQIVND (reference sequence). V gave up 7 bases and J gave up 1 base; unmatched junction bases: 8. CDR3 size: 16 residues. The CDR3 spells CASTDGDRLNTGELFF. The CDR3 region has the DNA TGTGCCAGTACCGATGGGGACAGGCTGAACACCGGGGAGCTGTTTTTT.

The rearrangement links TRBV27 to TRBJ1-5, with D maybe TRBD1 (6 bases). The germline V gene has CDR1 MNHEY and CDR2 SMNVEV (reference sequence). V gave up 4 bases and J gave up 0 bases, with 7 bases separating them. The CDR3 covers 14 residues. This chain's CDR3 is CASSSTGSNQPQHF. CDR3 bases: TGTGCCAGCAGTTCGACAGGTAGCAATCAGCCCCAGCATTTT.

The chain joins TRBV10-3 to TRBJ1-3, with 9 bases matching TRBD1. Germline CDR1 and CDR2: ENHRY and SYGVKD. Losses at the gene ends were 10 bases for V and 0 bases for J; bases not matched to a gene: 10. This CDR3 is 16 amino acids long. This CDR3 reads CATRRTGDHSGNTIYF. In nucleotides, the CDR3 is TGTGCCACCCGACGGACAGGGGACCACTCTGGAAACACCATATATTTT.

DNA for the CDR3: TGTGCCAGCAGTGAGTCGACAGGGGGCTTGACTGAAGCTTTCTTT. This encodes CASSESTGGLTEAFF. This chain links TRBV6-1 with TRBJ1-1, with 10 bases fitting TRBD1. The CDR3 sequence is 15 residues long. Germline-derived CDR1 and CDR2 are MNHNS and SASEGT. The J segment lost 5 bases and the V segment lost 3 bases, leaving 6 bases of the junction unmatched.

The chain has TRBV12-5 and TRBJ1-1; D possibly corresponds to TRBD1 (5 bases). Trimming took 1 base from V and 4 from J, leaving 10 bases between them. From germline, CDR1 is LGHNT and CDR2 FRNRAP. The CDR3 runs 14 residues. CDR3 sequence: CASGLAGGSTEAFF. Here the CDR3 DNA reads TGTGCTAGTGGTTTGGCCGGGGGGAGCACTGAAGCTTTCTTT.

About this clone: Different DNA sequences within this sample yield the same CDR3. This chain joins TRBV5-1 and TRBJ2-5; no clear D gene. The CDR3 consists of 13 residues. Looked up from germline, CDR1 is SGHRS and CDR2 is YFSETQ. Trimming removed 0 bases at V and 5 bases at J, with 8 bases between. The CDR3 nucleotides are TGCGCCAGCAGCTTGGGCGGTGGGGAGACCCAGTACTTC. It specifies CASSLGGGETQYF.